This T cell receptor (beta chain) was captured in a study of T cell responses to AZD1222 COVID-19 vaccine. Overall study: Some second doses came at about 4 weeks and others at about 12 weeks; these were pooled.

Produced via immunoSEQ multiplex PCR; TCRdb's table is partial and in-frame only. The sample has approximately 100,000 clones, 85% to 90% seen once. Study results and limitations: Donors were mostly white British, more females; clonal diversity possibly underestimated.

A remark on this clone: The antigen is unknown.

Germline assignment: CDR1 SGHRS and CDR2 YFSETQ. V dropped 0 bases and J dropped 4 bases, with 13 bases sitting between them. This CDR3 region has 15 residues. The clonotype comes from an adult in good health. The chain has TRBV5-1 and TRBJ1-2; D uncertain. This material consisted of peripheral blood, taken on day 0 of AZD1222 vaccination. CDR3 bases: TGCGCCAGCAGCTTGGGTGTCTGGGTCCCCTATGGCTACACCTTC. The encoded protein is CASSLGVWVPYGYTF.